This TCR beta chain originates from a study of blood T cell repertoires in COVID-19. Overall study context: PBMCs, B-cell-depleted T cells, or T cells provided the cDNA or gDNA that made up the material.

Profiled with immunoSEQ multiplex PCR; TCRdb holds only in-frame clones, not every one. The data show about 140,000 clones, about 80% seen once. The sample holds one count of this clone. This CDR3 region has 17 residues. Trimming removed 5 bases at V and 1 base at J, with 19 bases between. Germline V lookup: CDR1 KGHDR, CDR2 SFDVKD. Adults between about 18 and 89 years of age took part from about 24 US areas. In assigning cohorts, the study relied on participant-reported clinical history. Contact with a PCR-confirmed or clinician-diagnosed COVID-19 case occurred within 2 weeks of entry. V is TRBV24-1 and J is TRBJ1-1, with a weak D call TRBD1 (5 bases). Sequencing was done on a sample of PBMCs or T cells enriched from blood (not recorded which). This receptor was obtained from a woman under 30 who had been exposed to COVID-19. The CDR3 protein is CATSVTSGGESNTEAFF. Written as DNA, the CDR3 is TGTGCCACCAGTGTAACCTCCGGGGGGGAATCGAACACTGAAGCTTTCTTT.